The 30 T cell receptor beta chains listed next were all sequenced from one sample in a study of patients and donors after allogeneic stem cell transplantation. Via MiXCR, TCRdb re-called the RT-PCR reads, giving one row per CDR3 protein. The sample yields roughly 940,000 distinct CDR3 sequences, approximately 18% seen once. The specimen was blood, either unsorted or a sorted T cell fraction (not recorded which). The receptors come from a human donor who was either an allogeneic HSCT recipient or a stem cell or donor lymphocyte infusion donor (not recorded which). It is not recorded whose cells these are; they may come from a transplant donor.

This chain links TRBV11-2 with TRBJ1-1; no firm D call. This CDR3 has 12 amino acids. CDR1 SGHAT and CDR2 FQNNGV come from the germline V gene. The V end was cut by 0 bases, the J end by 8 bases, with 7 bases between. CDR3 region: CASSLDLGEAFF. DNA for the CDR3: TGTGCCAGCAGCTTAGATCTCGGGGAAGCTTTCTTT.

This clonotype was counted a few times. V and J are TRBV20-1 and TRBJ2-5; 9 bases line up with TRBD2. The V and J ends lost 5 bases and 5 bases, in that order; junction bases with no gene match: 9. The CDR3 runs 14 residues. Germline V gene data show CDR1 as DFQATT and CDR2 as SNEGSKA (reference sequence). Written as DNA, the CDR3 is TGCAGTGCTTCCGGGGCGGGAGGGTCCGAGACCCAGTACTTC. Its translation: CSASGAGGSETQYF.

The chain employs TRBV6-1 and TRBJ2-1; D not resolved. V shed 2 bases and J shed 8 bases, with 10 bases lying between them. Germline V gives CDR1 MNHNS, CDR2 SASEGT. CDR3 length: 13 residues. CDR3 sequence: CASSEKIRDEQFF. DNA of the CDR3: TGTGCCAGCAGTGAAAAGATTAGGGATGAGCAGTTCTTC.

The gene calls are TRBV6-6 and TRBJ2-2; D is ambiguous. The CDR3 contains 13 residues. Germline CDR1 is MNHNY and CDR2 is SVGAGI (reference sequence). Trimming pared 2 bases from V and 6 bases from J, leaving 7 bases between. The CDR3 DNA reads TGTGCCAGCAGTTACCTCCTAGCCGGGGAGCTGTTTTTT. Translation gives CASSYLLAGELFF.

This clonotype was observed a handful of times. V and J are TRBV7-9 and TRBJ2-7; D might be TRBD1 or TRBD2, each matching 5 bases. CDR3 length equals 14 residues. Deletions cut 2 bases from V and 5 bases from J, with 13 bases between. CDR1 SEHNR and CDR2 FQNEAQ come from the germline V gene (reference sequence). This CDR3 is CASSLIPGPHEQYF. In DNA form, the CDR3 reads TGTGCCAGCAGCTTAATCCCGGGACCGCACGAGCAGTACTTC.

This clonotype was counted only a few times. The chain recombines TRBV2 with TRBJ2-7, with D uncertain. Trimming removed 7 bases from V and 2 bases from J, with 12 bases in between. The CDR3 is 13 residues long. Germline assignment: CDR1 SNHLY and CDR2 FYNNEI. The CDR3: CASKMGVPYEQYF. In DNA form, the CDR3 reads TGTGCCAGCAAGATGGGTGTGCCCTACGAGCAGTACTTC.

This chain uses TRBV20-1 with TRBJ2-7, with 8 bases matching TRBD1. Trimming at V came to 3 bases and at J to 2 bases, leaving 9 bases not matched to a gene. The CDR3 has 15 residues. Germline CDR1 and CDR2: DFQATT and SNEGSKA (reference sequence). DNA of the CDR3: TGCAGTGCTAGGAGCGCCGGGACAGGCGCCTACGAGCAGTACTTC. It specifies CSARSAGTGAYEQYF.

This clonotype was seen a few times. The V call is TRBV7-9, the J call TRBJ2-1; D call uncertain. V lost 5 bases, J lost 11 bases, and 19 bases lay in between. The CDR3 is made up of 14 amino acids. Per the germline V gene, CDR1 is SEHNR and CDR2 is FQNEAQ (reference sequence). DNA of the CDR3: TGTGCCAGCAGCCCGCCGGTGCAGGCTGACCAGCAGTTCTTC. Translation: CASSPPVQADQQFF.

The chain uses TRBV30 and TRBJ2-7; maybe TRBD1 (6 bases). The V gene lost 5 bases and the J gene lost 5 bases, with 22 bases spanning the gap. This CDR3 is built from 15 residues. The germline gives CDR1 GTSNPN, CDR2 SVGIG (reference sequence). The CDR3 DNA follows: TGTGCCTGGGCGCTGGACAGACCATCACGGGACGAGCAGTACTTC. It encodes CAWALDRPSRDEQYF.

The rearrangement joins TRBV5-1 to TRBJ2-1; possibly TRBD2 for D (5 bases). From germline, CDR1 is SGHRS and CDR2 YFSETQ. V lost 0 bases and J lost 9, with 10 bases in between. The CDR3 is 13 amino acids. CDR3 bases: TGCGCCAGCAGCTTGGTCATGGGGAGTGAGCAGTTCTTC. It translates to CASSLVMGSEQFF.

This sequence joins TRBV20-1 and TRBJ2-4, with 8 nucleotides matching TRBD2. This CDR3 region has 16 residues. Unmatched junction bases numbered 8, after V lost 0 bases and J lost 4 bases. Germline loops: CDR1 DFQATT, CDR2 SNEGSKA (reference sequence). The DNA for the CDR3 is TGCAGTGCTAGAGATCGCGGCAGCGGGGGTAAAAACATTCAGTACTTC. Its translation: CSARDRGSGGKNIQYF.

This chain joins TRBV12-3 or TRBV12-4 and TRBJ2-7; D is ambiguous. CDR3 size: 13 residues. Trimming removed 6 bases at V and 3 bases at J, with 12 bases between. This CDR3 is CASSRNYGYEQYF. The CDR3 DNA reads TGTGCCAGCAGCAGAAATTACGGCTACGAGCAGTACTTC.

Many counts were recorded for this clonotype. The CDR3 bases are TGCGCCAGCAGCTCGACAGGGGGGGACAATCAGCCCCAGCATTTT. The encoded protein is CASSSTGGDNQPQHF. This rearrangement joins TRBV5-1 to TRBJ1-5; 9 bases line up with TRBD1. The CDR3 has 15 amino acids. With 3 bases clipped from V and 3 bases from J, the junction kept 4 bases outside the gene matches. Germline values: CDR1 SGHRS, CDR2 YFSETQ. Drawing the rest from reference TRBV5-1 and TRBJ1-5, the complete variable domain is KAGVTQTPRYLIKTRGQQVTLSCSPISGHRSVSWYQQTPGQGLQFLFEYFSETQRNKGNFPGRFSGRQFSNSRSEMNVSTLELGDSALYLCASSSTGGDNQPQHFGDGTRLSIL.

The rearrangement links TRBV5-5 to TRBJ1-1; a possible D gene is TRBD1 (5 bases). V lost 5 bases to trimming and J lost 0 bases, with 11 bases between them. Germline assignment: CDR1 SGHKS and CDR2 YYEKEE (reference sequence). This CDR3 comprises 14 residues. The CDR3 protein is CASRPPQVNTEAFF. The CDR3 bases are TGTGCCAGCAGGCCTCCACAGGTGAACACTGAAGCTTTCTTT.

This clonotype came up many times. This rearrangement joins TRBV7-3 to TRBJ2-7; D is undetermined. V dropped 1 base and J dropped 0 bases, with 7 bases sitting between them. The germline gives CDR1 SGHTA, CDR2 FQGTGA. There are 14 residues in the CDR3. CDR3 loop: CASSLSTSSYEQYF. In DNA, the CDR3 is TGTGCCAGCAGCTTAAGCACGAGCTCCTACGAGCAGTACTTC. The complete variable domain, with remaining parts taken from reference TRBV7-3 and TRBJ2-7, reads GAGVSQTPSNKVTEKGKYVELRCDPISGHTALYWYRQSLGQGPEFLIYFQGTGAADDSGLPNDRFFAVRPEGSVSTLKIQRTERGDSAVYLCASSLSTSSYEQYFGPGTRLTVT.

The chain links TRBV12-3 or TRBV12-4 to TRBJ1-5, with a possible D match to TRBD1 (5 bases). V lost 5 bases, J lost 6 bases, and 17 bases lay in between. The CDR3 extends over 15 amino acids. The CDR3 DNA sequence: TGTGCCAGCAGTGCAGACAGCCATGTCATTCAGCCCCAGCATTTT. It is translated as CASSADSHVIQPQHF.

The gene calls are TRBV20-1 and TRBJ2-3; D possibly uses TRBD1 or TRBD2 (5 bases each). Germline CDR1 DFQATT, CDR2 SNEGSKA (reference sequence). This CDR3 has 11 residues. V was clipped by 2 bases and J by 8 bases, with 8 bases between them. The CDR3 DNA sequence: TGCAGTGCTAGATCGAGGGGTACGCAGTATTTT. This encodes CSARSRGTQYF.

The genes are TRBV5-5 and TRBJ2-5; D is unresolved. V was cut by 6 bases and J by 3 bases, with 15 bases left in between. The CDR3 covers 14 residues. Germline assignment: CDR1 SGHKS and CDR2 YYEKEE (reference sequence). CDR3 DNA sequence: TGTGCCAGCACCCTTTTGACTCTCGAAGAGACCCAGTACTTC. Amino acid sequence: CASTLLTLEETQYF.

This clonotype was seen a few times. V gene TRBV9 combines with J gene TRBJ2-5, with TRBD2 matching over 7 bases. V lost 6 bases, J lost 3 bases, and 2 bases stayed unmatched. CDR3 length: 12 residues. Germline V gene sequence: CDR1 SGDLS, CDR2 YYNGEE. This CDR3 reads CASTGGEETQYF. Written as DNA, the CDR3 is TGTGCCAGCACGGGAGGAGAAGAGACCCAGTACTTC.

This clonotype was recorded a few times. This rearrangement joins TRBV15 to TRBJ1-6; the D gene is possibly TRBD1 (6 bases). This CDR3 is 15 amino acids long. V was cut by 1 base and J by 10 bases, with 14 bases left in between. The germline CDR1 and CDR2 sequences are LNHNV and YYDKDF (reference sequence). The chain's CDR3 is CATSRGLGQRSPLHF. CDR3 nucleotides: TGTGCCACCAGCAGAGGCCTGGGACAAAGATCACCCCTCCACTTT. The full variable domain, in which reference TRBV15 and TRBJ1-6 provide the parts outside the CDR3, is DAMVIQNPRYQVTQFGKPVTLSCSQTLNHNVMYWYQQKSSQAPKLLFHYYDKDFNNEADTPDNFQSRRPNTSFCFLDIRSPGLGDTAMYLCATSRGLGQRSPLHFGNGTRLTVT.

The chain is built from TRBV20-1 and TRBJ1-1; tentative D call: TRBD1 (6 bases). The CDR3 is 15 amino acids. Germline lookup yields CDR1 DFQATT and CDR2 SNEGSKA (reference sequence). The germline V and J ends were trimmed by 0 bases and 0 bases, with 11 bases remaining between them. The CDR3 region has the DNA TGCAGTGCTAGAGAAAATAACAGGGTGAACACTGAAGCTTTCTTT. Amino acid sequence: CSARENNRVNTEAFF.

In this sample, this clonotype turned up once. This chain links TRBV4-3 with TRBJ2-1, with TRBD2 matching over 10 bases. J was trimmed by 4 bases and V by 3 bases; bases with no gene match: 6. The CDR3 length is 16 residues. The germline V gene encodes CDR1 LGHNA and CDR2 YSLEER. DNA of the CDR3: TGCGCCAGCAGCCATGAACTAGCGGGGTTATACAATGAGCAGTTCTTC. This translates into CASSHELAGLYNEQFF.

The sample holds one count of this clonotype. This clone may be a read error of a much larger clone one base away. The V gene is TRBV5-6, the J gene TRBJ1-1, with D possibly TRBD1 on 5 matching bases. The V gene lost 0 bases and the J gene lost 4 bases, with 7 bases spanning the gap. This CDR3 region has 13 residues. The germline V gene encodes CDR1 SGHDT and CDR2 YYEEEE. The CDR3 is CASSLGQFTEAFF. DNA of the CDR3: TGTGCCAGCAGCTTGGGACAGTTCACTGAAGCTTTCTTT.

The V and J genes are TRBV7-8 and TRBJ2-3; tentatively, D is TRBD1 or TRBD2 (5 bases each). CDR1 and CDR2 (germline): SGHVS, FQNEAQ. The V gene lost 5 bases and the J gene lost 0 bases, with 12 bases spanning the gap. This CDR3 has 15 amino acids. The CDR3 DNA follows: TGTGCCAGCAGCCTCCGGGACCAGAGCACAGATACGCAGTATTTT. Translated: CASSLRDQSTDTQYF.

At least ten counts were recorded for this clonotype. The chain is built from TRBV4-3 and TRBJ2-3, with TRBD2 matching over 8 bases. Germline V gene lookup returns CDR1 LGHNA and CDR2 YSLEER. The CDR3 sequence is 16 residues long. The V gene end was trimmed by 3 bases and the J gene end by 0 bases; junction bases not matched to a gene: 5. The CDR3 protein is CASSQSTSGSTDTQYF. As DNA, the CDR3 is TGCGCCAGCAGCCAGTCTACTAGCGGAAGCACAGATACGCAGTATTTT.

This clonotype came up a few times. J is TRBJ1-5 and V is TRBV5-1, with 9 positions matching TRBD1. The junction had 8 bases not matched to a gene; V was cut back by 4 bases and J by 6 bases. Germline V gene data show CDR1 as SGHRS and CDR2 as YFSETQ. This CDR3 is built from 15 residues. The CDR3 coding sequence is TGCGCCAGCAGCCTGGGGACAGGGATTGCTCAGCCCCAGCATTTT. Protein: CASSLGTGIAQPQHF.

The chain is built from TRBV5-1 and TRBJ1-1; tentative D call: TRBD1 (5 bases). Trimming pared 4 bases from V and 6 bases from J, leaving 19 bases between. The germline V gene encodes CDR1 SGHRS and CDR2 YFSETQ. CDR3 length equals 15 residues. The CDR3 DNA sequence: TGCGCCAGCAGCCCCGACAGCGGACGACGTCCTGAAGCTTTCTTT. Residues: CASSPDSGRRPEAFF.

The sample holds a few counts of this clonotype. V and J are TRBV7-9 and TRBJ1-1; 10 bases align to TRBD1. The trim removed 3 bases at V and 2 bases at J, leaving 6 bases unmatched. CDR3 length: 16 residues. Looked up from germline, CDR1 is SEHNR and CDR2 is FQNEAQ (reference sequence). Written as DNA, the CDR3 is TGTGCCAGCAGCTTCCGGACAGGGGGGGGCAACACTGAAGCTTTCTTT. Translation: CASSFRTGGGNTEAFF.

The rearrangement uses TRBV29-1 and TRBJ2-7, with 9 bases lining up with TRBD1. CDR1 and CDR2 from the germline V gene are SQVTM and ANQGSEA. The J segment lost 3 bases and the V segment lost 6 bases, leaving 6 bases of the junction unmatched. The CDR3 consists of 13 residues. DNA for the CDR3: TGCAGCGTGATGACAGGGGGGGACTACGAGCAGTACTTC. Protein product: CSVMTGGDYEQYF.

This clonotype was counted a few times. The genes are TRBV6-6 and TRBJ2-5; D not certain. V lost 0 bases to trimming and J lost 5 bases, with 7 bases between them. CDR3 length: 13 amino acids. In germline, CDR1 is MNHNY, CDR2 SVGAGI (reference sequence). DNA for the CDR3: TGTGCCAGCAGTTACTCGATTCGGGAGACCCAGTACTTC. Translation: CASSYSIRETQYF.